Listed below are T cell receptor beta chains from one sample, sequenced in a study of blood T cell repertoires in COVID-19. This table comes from immunoSEQ multiplex PCR, and its TCRdb copy is limited to in-frame clones, with some not included. The profile shows around 88,000 clones, around nine tenths of them singletons. Material: peripheral blood. All receptors derive from a woman older than 75 with acute or convalescent COVID-19. The CDR3 runs from the conserved cysteine through the conserved F or W. The order of the fields is V gene, D gene, J gene, CDR3 length, clone size, CDR3 protein, CDR3 DNA. The D gene is left open where the match is weak. Part of the rows lack a size; the others show once, few, many or a class for expanded clones.

TRBV5-1,-,TRBJ1-2,14,-,CASSIPRQDSGYTF,TGCGCCAGCAGCATACCCCGACAGGATTCCGGCTACACCTTC
TRBV3-1/TRBV3-2,-,TRBJ2-1,13,once,CASSGSSYNEQFF,TGTGCCAGCAGCGGGAGCTCCTACAATGAGCAGTTCTTC
TRBV3-1/TRBV3-2,-,TRBJ2-3,12,-,CASSQVRDTQYF,TGTGCCAGCAGCCAAGTTCGTGATACGCAGTATTTT
TRBV18,-,TRBJ2-5,14,-,CASSPVPGGETQYF,TGTGCCAGCTCACCAGTCCCGGGTGGGGAGACCCAGTACTTC
TRBV6-2/TRBV6-3,-,TRBJ1-6,13,-,CASSYVEGSPLHF,TGTGCCAGCAGTTACGTTGAAGGGAGCCCCCTCCACTTT
TRBV13,TRBD2,TRBJ2-7,14,-,CASSSDLGGREQYF,TGTGCCAGCAGCTCGGACCTGGGGGGGAGGGAGCAGTACTTC
TRBV19,-,TRBJ2-2,14,-,CASSIVGSTGELFF,TGTGCCAGTAGTATAGTAGGGAGCACCGGGGAGCTGTTTTTT
TRBV5-6,-,TRBJ2-3,16,-,CASSLVGVGEEDTQYF,TGTGCCAGCAGCTTGGTTGGCGTCGGGGAGGAAGATACGCAGTATTTT
TRBV6-1,-,TRBJ1-1,13,-,CASSDPRRGGAFF,TGTGCCAGCAGTGACCCAAGAAGGGGAGGAGCTTTCTTT
TRBV29-1,-,TRBJ1-2,14,-,CSVDPEGDNYGYTF,TGCAGCGTTGATCCCGAGGGCGATAACTATGGCTACACCTTC
TRBV7-8,TRBD1,TRBJ1-3,17,-,CASSPFGTGVGGNTIYF,TGTGCCAGCAGCCCATTTGGGACAGGGGTGGGTGGAAACACCATATATTTT
TRBV18,-,TRBJ1-5,14,-,CASSPGGDGQPQHF,TGTGCCAGCTCACCAGGGGGGGACGGACAGCCCCAGCATTTT
TRBV19,TRBD1,TRBJ1-2,15,-,CASSVDRGLDYGYTF,TGTGCCAGTAGTGTGGACAGGGGGCTTGACTATGGCTACACCTTC
TRBV24-1,-,TRBJ2-3,15,-,CATSDPGTQGDTQYF,TGTGCCACCAGTGACCCCGGGACACAGGGAGATACGCAGTATTTT
TRBV6-5,TRBD1,TRBJ2-5,15,-,CASSSDRQGWETQYF,TGTGCCAGCAGTTCCGATCGACAGGGTTGGGAGACCCAGTACTTC
TRBV30,-,TRBJ1-4,12,-,CACVSTNEKLFF,TGTGCCTGCGTTTCAACTAATGAAAAACTGTTTTTT
TRBV3-1/TRBV3-2,TRBD2,TRBJ2-1,12,-,CASRVAGGEQFF,TGTGCCAGCAGGGTAGCGGGAGGGGAGCAGTTCTTC
TRBV14,-,TRBJ2-5,15,-,CASSHARDTQETQYF,TGTGCCAGCAGCCATGCCCGGGACACCCAAGAGACCCAGTACTTC
TRBV28,TRBD1,TRBJ2-7,14,-,CASTRQGGTYEQYF,TGTGCCAGCACCCGACAGGGGGGAACCTACGAGCAGTACTTC
TRBV6-5,TRBD1,TRBJ1-2,15,-,CASRGMIGTGYGYTF,TGTGCCAGCAGGGGAATGATCGGGACAGGCTATGGCTACACCTTC
TRBV4-2,TRBD2,TRBJ2-7,16,-,CASSQGDGRESYEQYF,TGTGCCAGCAGCCAAGGGGACGGGCGGGAGAGCTACGAGCAGTACTTC
TRBV24-1,-,TRBJ2-1,14,-,CATSEAGSYNEQFF,TGTGCCACCAGTGAGGCAGGATCTTACAATGAGCAGTTCTTC
TRBV5-4,-,TRBJ2-6,17,-,CASSYRVSVPGANVLTF,TGTGCCAGCAGCTACCGGGTCTCAGTTCCAGGGGCCAACGTCCTGACTTTC
TRBV7-9,-,TRBJ1-1,12,once,CASSPMAAEAFF,TGTGCCAGCAGCCCAATGGCCGCTGAAGCTTTCTTT
TRBV7-6,-,TRBJ1-3,15,once,CASSLGRGSGNTIYF,TGTGCCAGCAGCTTAGGCAGGGGCTCTGGAAACACCATATATTTT
TRBV27,-,TRBJ1-6,14,once,CASRRDSYNSPLHF,TGTGCCAGCAGGAGAGACAGCTATAATTCACCCCTCCACTTT
TRBV7-2,-,TRBJ1-1,13,once,CASSLAANTEAFF,TGTGCCAGCAGCCTAGCGGCGAACACTGAAGCTTTCTTT
TRBV28,TRBD2,TRBJ2-1,17,-,CARSGASGKGSYNEQFF,TGTGCCAGATCCGGGGCTAGCGGGAAGGGGTCCTACAATGAGCAGTTCTTC
TRBV28,-,TRBJ2-7,14,-,CASSTTRGSHEQYF,TGTGCCAGCAGTACCACCCGGGGGAGCCACGAGCAGTACTTC
TRBV5-4,-,TRBJ1-1,13,-,CASSLAIDTAAFF,TGTGCCAGCAGCTTGGCCATAGACACCGCCGCTTTCTTT
TRBV6-6,-,TRBJ1-2,15,-,CASRKPGQQNYGYTF,TGTGCCAGCAGAAAACCGGGACAACAAAACTATGGCTACACCTTC
TRBV18,TRBD1,TRBJ2-3,15,-,CASSPRQGGTDTQYF,TGTGCCAGCTCACCCAGACAGGGCGGCACAGATACGCAGTATTTT
TRBV7-9,TRBD1,TRBJ1-2,17,-,CASNPTRDREPNYGYTF,TGTGCCAGCAACCCCACCCGGGACAGGGAACCTAACTATGGCTACACCTTC
TRBV19,TRBD1,TRBJ1-2,13,-,CASSMGQNYGYTF,TGTGCCAGTAGTATGGGACAGAATTATGGCTACACCTTC
TRBV21-1,-,TRBJ2-4,17,-,CASSKARVGRGTNIQYF,-
TRBV18,-,TRBJ2-7,14,-,CASSPPVRFYEQYF,TGTGCCAGCTCACCACCGGTCAGGTTCTACGAGCAGTACTTC
TRBV4-3,TRBD1,TRBJ1-2,15,-,CASSRTGTGNYGYTF,TGCGCCAGCAGCCGAACCGGGACAGGGAACTATGGCTACACCTTC
TRBV4-3,TRBD2,TRBJ2-7,16,few,CASSQDGTSVSYEQYF,TGCGCCAGCAGCCAAGATGGGACTAGCGTATCCTACGAGCAGTACTTC
TRBV4-2,-,TRBJ2-5,16,-,CASSQEARGGWETQYF,TGTGCCAGCAGCCAAGAGGCAAGGGGGGGCTGGGAGACCCAGTACTTC
TRBV19,TRBD1,TRBJ2-7,13,-,CASSTQGEYEQYF,TGTGCCAGTAGTACCCAGGGGGAATACGAGCAGTACTTC
TRBV5-8,TRBD1,TRBJ1-1,17,-,CASSRDRGFQMHTEAFF,TGTGCCAGCAGCCGGGACAGGGGGTTTCAGATGCACACTGAAGCTTTCTTT
TRBV7-2,TRBD2,TRBJ2-7,16,-,CASSLGTSGRVYEQYF,TGTGCCAGCAGCTTAGGGACTAGCGGGAGAGTATACGAGCAGTACTTC
TRBV5-5,-,TRBJ1-1,13,-,CASNPRVNTEAFF,TGTGCCAGCAACCCTAGAGTGAACACTGAAGCTTTCTTT
TRBV12-3/TRBV12-4,-,TRBJ1-6,13,-,CASTPDSYSPLHF,TGTGCCAGCACTCCGGACAGCTATTCACCCCTCCACTTT
TRBV3-1/TRBV3-2,-,TRBJ2-7,15,-,CASSPTGWGSYEQYF,TGTGCCAGCAGCCCTACAGGGTGGGGATCCTACGAGCAGTACTTC
TRBV3-1/TRBV3-2,TRBD2,TRBJ2-1,13,-,CASSQELAGDQFF,TGTGCCAGCAGCCAAGAACTAGCGGGAGACCAGTTCTTC
TRBV7-3,TRBD2,TRBJ2-1,15,-,CASSVLAESYNEQFF,TGTGCCAGCAGCGTACTAGCGGAGTCCTACAATGAGCAGTTCTTC
TRBV6-2/TRBV6-3,TRBD1,TRBJ1-4,16,-,CASSYRSTGGDEKLFF,TGTGCCAGCAGTTACCGCTCGACAGGGGGCGATGAAAAACTGTTTTTT
TRBV5-4,TRBD1,TRBJ1-2,13,-,CASSRTGPYGYTF,TGTGCCAGCAGCCGGACAGGGCCCTATGGCTACACCTTC
TRBV2,TRBD1,TRBJ1-2,16,-,CASSDSQRQGRHGYTF,TGTGCCAGCAGTGACTCGCAGAGACAGGGAAGACATGGCTACACCTTC
TRBV14,-,TRBJ2-5,14,-,CASSQNWGRETQYF,TGTGCCAGCAGCCAAAACTGGGGGCGAGAGACCCAGTACTTC
TRBV4-3,-,TRBJ2-6,19,-,CASSQDSILLHSGANVLTF,TGCGCCAGCAGCCAAGATAGCATCCTCTTACACTCTGGGGCCAACGTCCTGACTTTC
TRBV12-3/TRBV12-4,-,TRBJ1-2,12,-,CASTRANYGYTF,TGTGCCAGCACGAGAGCTAACTATGGCTACACCTTC